This TCR beta chain was obtained from a study of early T cells in non-severe SARS-CoV-2 infection. Germline V gives CDR1 MNHEY, CDR2 SMNVEV (reference sequence). CDR3 length: 14 residues. V lost 3 bases, J lost 0 bases, and 8 bases lay in between. TCRdb reanalysed the 5' RACE reads using MiXCR and keeps one entry per CDR3 protein. The table records about 90,000 distinct CDR3 sequences, 9.5% to 15% of them present only once. Only a few counts were recorded for this clonotype. The chain joins TRBV27 to TRBJ1-1; D gene unclear. The clonotype comes from an adult who was a healthcare worker with PCR-confirmed SARS-CoV-2 infection or an uninfected control (not recorded which). Here the sequenced sample was whole blood, taken at baseline. CDR3 amino acids: CASSFRAVNTEAFF. DNA for the CDR3: TGTGCCAGCAGTTTTCGTGCAGTGAACACTGAAGCTTTCTTT.